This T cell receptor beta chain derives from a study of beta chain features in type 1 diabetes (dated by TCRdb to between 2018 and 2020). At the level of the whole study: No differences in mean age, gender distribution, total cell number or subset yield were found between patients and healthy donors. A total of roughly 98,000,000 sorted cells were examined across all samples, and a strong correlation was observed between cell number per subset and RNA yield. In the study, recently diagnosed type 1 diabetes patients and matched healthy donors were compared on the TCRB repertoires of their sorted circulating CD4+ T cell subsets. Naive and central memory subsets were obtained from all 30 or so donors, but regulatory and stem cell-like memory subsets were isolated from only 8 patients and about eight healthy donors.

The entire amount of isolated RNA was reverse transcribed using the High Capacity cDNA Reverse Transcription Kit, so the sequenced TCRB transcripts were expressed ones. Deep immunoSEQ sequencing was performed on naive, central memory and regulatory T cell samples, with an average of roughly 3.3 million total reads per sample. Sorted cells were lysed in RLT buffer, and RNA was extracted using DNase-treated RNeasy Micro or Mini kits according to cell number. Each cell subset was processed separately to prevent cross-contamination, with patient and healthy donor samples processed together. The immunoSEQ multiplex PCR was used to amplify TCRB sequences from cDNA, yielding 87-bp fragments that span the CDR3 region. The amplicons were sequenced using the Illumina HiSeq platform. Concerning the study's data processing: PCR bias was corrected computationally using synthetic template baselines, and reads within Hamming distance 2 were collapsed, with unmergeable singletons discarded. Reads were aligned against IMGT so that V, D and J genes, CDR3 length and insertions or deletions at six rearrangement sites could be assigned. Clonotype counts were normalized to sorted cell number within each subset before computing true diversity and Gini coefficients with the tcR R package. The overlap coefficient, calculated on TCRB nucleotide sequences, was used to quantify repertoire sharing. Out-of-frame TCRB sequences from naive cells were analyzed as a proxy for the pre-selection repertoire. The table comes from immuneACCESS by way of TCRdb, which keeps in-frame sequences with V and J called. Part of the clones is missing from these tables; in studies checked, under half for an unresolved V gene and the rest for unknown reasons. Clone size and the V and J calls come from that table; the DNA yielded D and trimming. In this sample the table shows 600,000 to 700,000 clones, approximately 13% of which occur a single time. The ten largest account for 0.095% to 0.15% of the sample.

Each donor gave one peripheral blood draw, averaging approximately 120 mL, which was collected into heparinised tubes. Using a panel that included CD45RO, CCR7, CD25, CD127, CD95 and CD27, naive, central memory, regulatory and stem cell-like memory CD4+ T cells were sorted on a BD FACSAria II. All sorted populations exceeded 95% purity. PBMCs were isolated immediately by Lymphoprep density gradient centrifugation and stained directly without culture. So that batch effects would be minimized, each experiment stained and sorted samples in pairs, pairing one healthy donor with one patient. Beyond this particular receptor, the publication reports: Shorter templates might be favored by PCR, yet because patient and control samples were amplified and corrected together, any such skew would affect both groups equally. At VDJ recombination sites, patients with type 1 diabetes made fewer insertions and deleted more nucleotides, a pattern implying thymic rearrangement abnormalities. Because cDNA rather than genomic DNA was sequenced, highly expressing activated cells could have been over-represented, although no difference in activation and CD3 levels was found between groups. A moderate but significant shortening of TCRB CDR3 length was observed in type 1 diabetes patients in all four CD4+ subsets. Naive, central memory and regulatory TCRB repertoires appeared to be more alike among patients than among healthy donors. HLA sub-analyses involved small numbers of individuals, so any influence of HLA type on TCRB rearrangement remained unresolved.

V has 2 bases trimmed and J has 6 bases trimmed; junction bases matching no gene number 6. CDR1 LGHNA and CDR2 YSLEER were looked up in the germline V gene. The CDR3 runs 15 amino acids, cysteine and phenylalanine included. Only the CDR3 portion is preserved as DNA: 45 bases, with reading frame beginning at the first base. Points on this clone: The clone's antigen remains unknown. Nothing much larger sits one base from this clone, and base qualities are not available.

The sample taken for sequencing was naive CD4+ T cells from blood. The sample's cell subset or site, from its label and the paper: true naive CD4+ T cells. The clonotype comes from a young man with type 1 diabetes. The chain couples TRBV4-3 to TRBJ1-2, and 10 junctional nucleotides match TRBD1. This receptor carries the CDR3 CASSQRDRGFHGYTF. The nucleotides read TGCGCCAGCAGCCAAAGGGACAGGGGTTTTCATGGCTACACCTTC.